This T cell receptor beta chain is drawn from a study of CD4 and CD8 cells across lung adenocarcinoma regions. Donors had localized lung adenocarcinoma, a non-small cell lung cancer. Looked up from germline, CDR1 is MNHEY and CDR2 is SMNVEV (reference sequence). 13 amino acids form the CDR3, both terminal residues included. As to this clonotype: Given the absence of the conserved phenylalanine or tryptophan at the CDR3 end, a read error is likely. No DNA is shown, since the ends of the CDR3 on it are uncertain; the CDR3 is the one TCRdb lists.

MiXCR, applied by TCRdb to the PCR reads, yields one record per CDR3 protein. The sample contains 9,500 to 15,000 distinct CDR3 sequences, about half of which appear only once. Sample: CD8+ T cells from the margin of a lung tumor. This chain links TRBV27 with TRBJ2-5; TRBD1, the table's D call, was not compared with the DNA. This receptor was taken from a male donor with lung adenocarcinoma. The CD4 and CD8 labels of this study may be unreliable. The CDR3 here is CASSGRVKETQLS.